The following is a TCR beta chain sequence with its context. Under the authors' procedure: For nucleated cells, counts were estimated from reference gene primer amplification. The assay was immunoSEQ multiplex PCR, and TCRdb's table has in-frame clones only and misses some. V, J and clone size are taken as reported in that table, and D and trimming were inferred from the DNA itself. Among approximately 160,000 clones listed, around 84% were seen once. J gave up 3 bases and V 0 bases, and 3 bases lay outside the gene matches. The CDR3 totals 15 residues. CDR1 is MNHEY, CDR2 SVGAGI, per germline. The data originate from a study of blood T cell repertoires in COVID-19. For the study at large: Samples of COVID-19 (acute and convalescent) were obtained from the United States, Italy and Spain. Sample material is recorded as cDNA or gDNA derived from T cells, B-cell-depleted T cells, or PBMCs.

The source of this sequence is a man aged 45-65 years with active or convalescent COVID-19. The sequenced sample consisted of peripheral blood. The chain couples TRBV6-5 to TRBJ2-7; 9 positions match TRBD2. The DNA for the CDR3 is TGTGCCAGCAGTTACTCGGCGACTAGCGGCTACGAGCAGTACTTC. As protein: CASSYSATSGYEQYF.